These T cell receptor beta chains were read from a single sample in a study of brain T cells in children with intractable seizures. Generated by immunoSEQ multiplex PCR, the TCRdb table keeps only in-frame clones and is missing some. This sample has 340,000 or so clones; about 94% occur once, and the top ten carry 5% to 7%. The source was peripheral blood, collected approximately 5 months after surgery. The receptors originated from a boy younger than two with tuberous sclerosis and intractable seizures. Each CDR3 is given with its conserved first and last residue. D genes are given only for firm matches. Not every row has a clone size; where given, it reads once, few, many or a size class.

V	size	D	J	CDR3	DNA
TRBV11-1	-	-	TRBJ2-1	CASSLALLDNEQFF	TGTGCCAGCAGCTTAGCACTCCTAGACAATGAGCAGTTCTTC
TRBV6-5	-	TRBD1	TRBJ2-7	CASSCRGRVYEQYF	TGTGCCAGCAGTTGCAGGGGGCGCGTGTACGAGCAGTACTTC
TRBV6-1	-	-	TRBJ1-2	CASSEGLKRRDGYTF	TGTGCCAGCAGTGAAGGTCTGAAACGGCGGGATGGCTACACCTTC
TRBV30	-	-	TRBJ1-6	CAWSLGGAFIINSPLHF	TGTGCCTGGAGTTTAGGCGGAGCGTTCATTATCAATTCACCCCTCCACTTT
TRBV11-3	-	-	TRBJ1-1	CASSLGTDEAFF	TGTGCCAGCAGCTTGGGGACGGATGAAGCTTTCTTT
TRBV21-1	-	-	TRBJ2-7	CASSKAHRNEQYF	TGTGCCAGCAGCAAAGCCCACAGAAACGAGCAGTACTTC
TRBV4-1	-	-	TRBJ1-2	CASSQVAGISYGYTF	TGCGCCAGCAGCCAAGTTGCAGGAATCTCCTATGGCTACACCTTC
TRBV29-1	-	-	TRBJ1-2	CSVEVAGRYGYTF	TGCAGCGTTGAAGTAGCAGGGAGGTATGGCTACACCTTC
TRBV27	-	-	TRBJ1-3	CASSLRPPGPWAGNTIYF	TGTGCCAGCAGTTTAAGACCCCCGGGACCCTGGGCTGGAAACACCATATATTTT
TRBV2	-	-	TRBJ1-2	CASSEDPENYGYTF	TGTGCCAGCAGTGAAGACCCGGAGAACTATGGCTACACCTTC
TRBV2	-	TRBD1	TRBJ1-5	CASSDFGAGQGFDQPQHF	TGTGCCAGCAGTGATTTTGGCGCGGGACAGGGGTTCGATCAGCCCCAGCATTTT
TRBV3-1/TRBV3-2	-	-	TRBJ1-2	CASSQMGTQGSTYTF	TGTGCCAGCAGCCAAATGGGTACGCAGGGCTCTACCTACACCTTC
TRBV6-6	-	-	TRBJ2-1	CASSSSGYHEQFF	TGTGCCAGCAGTTCGTCGGGATACCACGAGCAGTTCTTC
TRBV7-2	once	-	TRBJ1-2	CASSQYQGDGYTF	TGTGCCAGCAGCCAATACCAGGGAGATGGCTACACCTTC
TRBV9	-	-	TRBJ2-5	CASSVDGGETQYF	TGTGCCAGCAGCGTAGATGGGGGGGAGACCCAGTACTTC
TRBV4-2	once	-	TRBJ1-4	CASSQMQKTGQGEKLFF	TGTGCCAGCAGCCAGATGCAGAAGACAGGCCAGGGGGAAAAACTGTTTTTT
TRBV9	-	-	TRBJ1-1	CASSVGVGREAFF	TGTGCCAGCAGCGTAGGAGTGGGGAGGGAAGCTTTCTTT
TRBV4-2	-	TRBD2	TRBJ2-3	CASSQNSGRTDADTQYF	TGTGCCAGCAGCCAGAATAGCGGGAGGACCGATGCAGATACGCAGTATTTT
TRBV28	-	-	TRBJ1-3	CASSFVWDLEENYSGNTIYF	TGTGCCAGCAGTTTCGTCTGGGATTTGGAGGAAAACTACTCTGGAAACACCATATATTTT
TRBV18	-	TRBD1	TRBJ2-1	CASSSNRGTGLDTQFF	TGTGCCAGCTCATCTAACAGGGGGACAGGGTTAGATACGCAGTTCTTC
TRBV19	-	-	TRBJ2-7	CASRKLDSTKYEQYF	TGTGCCAGTAGGAAATTGGACAGTACCAAATACGAGCAGTACTTC
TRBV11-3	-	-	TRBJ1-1	CASSLGEGSDEAFF	TGTGCCAGCAGCTTAGGCGAGGGCTCGGATGAAGCTTTCTTT
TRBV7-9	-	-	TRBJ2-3	CASSYSSVGVTSTDTQYF	TGTGCCAGCAGCTACAGCTCGGTGGGGGTTACCAGCACAGATACGCAGTATTTT
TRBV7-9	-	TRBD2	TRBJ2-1	CASSLALAGANEQFF	TGTGCCAGCAGCTTAGCACTAGCGGGGGCCAATGAGCAGTTCTTC
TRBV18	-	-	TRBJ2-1	CASSLDLDYNEQFF	TGTGCCAGCTCGCTTGACTTAGACTACAATGAGCAGTTCTTC
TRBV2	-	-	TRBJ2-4	CASSLAPLLAKNIQYF	TGTGCCAGCAGTCTAGCCCCATTGTTAGCCAAAAACATTCAGTACTTC
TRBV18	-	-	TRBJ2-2	CASSPLAAITGELFF	TGTGCCAGCTCACCACTAGCGGCAATCACCGGGGAGCTGTTTTTT
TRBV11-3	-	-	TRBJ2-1	CASSFGEPAEQFF	TGTGCCAGCAGCTTCGGGGAACCCGCTGAGCAGTTCTTC
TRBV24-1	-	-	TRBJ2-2	CATSPSWTSGELFF	TGTGCCACCAGTCCCTCGTGGACTTCCGGGGAGCTGTTTTTT
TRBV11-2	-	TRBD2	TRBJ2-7	CASITPSGGVVTAYEQYF	TGTGCCAGTATAACCCCTAGCGGGGGAGTTGTAACCGCCTACGAGCAGTACTTC
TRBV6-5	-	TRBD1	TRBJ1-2	CASKRTGVYGYTF	TGTGCCAGCAAACGGACAGGGGTTTATGGCTACACCTTC
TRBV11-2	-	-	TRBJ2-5	CASSLVGGRETQYF	TGTGCCAGCAGCTTAGTGGGGGGGCGGGAGACCCAGTACTTC
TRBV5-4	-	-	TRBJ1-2	CASSLASNGYTF	TGTGCCAGCAGCTTGGCCAGTAATGGCTACACCTTC
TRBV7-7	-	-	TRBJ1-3	CASSSRAPSSGNTIYF	TGTGCTAGCAGCTCCCGCGCACCAAGCTCTGGAAACACCATATATTTT
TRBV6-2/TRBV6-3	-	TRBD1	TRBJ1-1	CASSYRTGEMNTEAFF	TGTGCCAGCAGTTACAGGACAGGGGAGATGAACACTGAAGCTTTCTTT
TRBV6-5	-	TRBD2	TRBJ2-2	CASSSLSGRALGELFF	TGTGCCAGCAGTTCTCTTAGCGGGAGGGCCCTCGGGGAGCTGTTTTTT
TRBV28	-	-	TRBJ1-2	CASSLRGKYGYTF	TGTGCCAGCAGTTTAAGAGGGAAGTATGGCTACACCTTC
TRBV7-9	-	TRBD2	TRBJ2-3	CASSPRTSGYTDTQYF	TGTGCCAGCAGCCCTAGGACTAGCGGTTACACAGATACGCAGTATTTT
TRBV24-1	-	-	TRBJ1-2	CATSDYAPPTPRTLDYGYTF	TGTGCCACCAGTGATTACGCTCCCCCCACGCCACGGACCTTGGACTATGGCTACACCTTC
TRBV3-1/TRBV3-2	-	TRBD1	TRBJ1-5	CASSLGTVDSNQPQHF	TGTGCCAGCAGCCTGGGGACAGTTGATAGCAATCAGCCCCAGCATTTT
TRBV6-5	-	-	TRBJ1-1	CASLVGGTSEVQAFF	TGTGCCAGCCTGGTAGGTGGGACATCCGAGGTACAAGCTTTCTTT
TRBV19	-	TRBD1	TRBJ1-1	CASSLTGGSGDTEAFF	TGTGCCAGTAGTTTGACAGGGGGCTCAGGGGACACTGAAGCTTTCTTT
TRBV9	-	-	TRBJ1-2	CASSASLSNYGYTF	TGTGCCAGCAGCGCGTCACTTTCTAACTATGGCTACACCTTC
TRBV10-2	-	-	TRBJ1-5	CASSIGVSNQPQHF	TGCGCCAGCAGTATAGGAGTTAGCAATCAGCCCCAGCATTTT
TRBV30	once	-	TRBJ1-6	CAWSVVSYNSPLHF	TGTGCCTGGAGCGTTGTCTCCTATAATTCACCCCTCCACTTT
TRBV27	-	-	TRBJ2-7	CASMGRSYEQYF	TGTGCCAGCATGGGCAGATCCTACGAGCAGTACTTC
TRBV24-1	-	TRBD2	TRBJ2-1	CATSDSRSGGPGNEQFF	TGTGCCACCAGTGATTCGCGAAGCGGGGGGCCTGGCAATGAGCAGTTCTTC
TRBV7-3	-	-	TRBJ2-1	CASSLSVRNEQFF	TGTGCCAGCAGCTTATCCGTGCGCAATGAGCAGTTCTTC
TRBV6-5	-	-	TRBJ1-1	CASRRSQNTEAFF	TGTGCCAGCAGAAGGTCGCAGAACACTGAAGCTTTCTTT
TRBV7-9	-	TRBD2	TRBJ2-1	CASRGIRGTSGRILNEQFF	TGTGCCAGCAGAGGGATTCGTGGGACTAGCGGGAGAATTCTGAATGAGCAGTTCTTC
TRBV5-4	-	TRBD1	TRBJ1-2	CASSWDSSYGYTF	TGTGCCAGCAGCTGGGACAGTTCCTATGGCTACACCTTC
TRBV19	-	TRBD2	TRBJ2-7	CASSIVVLAGGPSYEQYF	TGTGCCAGTAGTATTGTGGTTCTAGCGGGAGGCCCCTCCTACGAGCAGTACTTC
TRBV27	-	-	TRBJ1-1	CASSLLRNTEAFF	TGTGCCAGCAGTCTACTCAGAAACACTGAAGCTTTCTTT
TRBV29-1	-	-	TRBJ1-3	CSVQATIENTIYF	TGCAGCGTTCAGGCAACGATAGAAAACACCATATATTTT
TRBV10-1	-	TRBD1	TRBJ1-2	CASSEDWIPDRGKYYYGYTF	TGCGCCAGCAGTGAAGATTGGATCCCGGACAGGGGGAAGTATTACTATGGCTACACCTTC
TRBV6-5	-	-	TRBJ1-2	CASRKGPSDYGYTF	TGTGCCAGCAGAAAGGGCCCGTCGGACTATGGCTACACCTTC
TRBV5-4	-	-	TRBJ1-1	CASSFGNTEAFF	TGTGCCAGCAGCTTCGGGAACACTGAAGCTTTCTTT
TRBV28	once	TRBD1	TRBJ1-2	CASSKPGQVNYGYTF	TGTGCCAGCAGTAAACCGGGACAGGTTAACTATGGCTACACCTTC